The clone carrying this T cell receptor beta chain was seen just once. Time point reported: week 3, after first cycle of checkpoint inhibitor. Patients had no prior systemic cancer treatment, immunosuppressants or other active cancers. The source of the sample is a study of blood T cell dynamics during melanoma immunotherapy. The ends were cut back, 5 bases at V and 7 bases at J, with 8 bases in the middle. The CDR3 spans 11 residues. Germline CDR1 is MNHNS and CDR2 is SASEGT. Sequenced by immunoSEQ multiplex PCR; TCRdb stores in-frame clones only, minus some. The repertoire holds over 8,000 clones, with around nine tenths as singletons.

The receptor's source is a human donor with melanoma. The sample here was blood, taken from a patient treated with checkpoint blockade. The rearrangement links TRBV6-1 to TRBJ1-1, with D maybe TRBD1 (5 bases). The CDR3 sequence: CASSYRFEAFF. The CDR3 DNA sequence: TGTGCCAGCAGTTACAGGTTTGAAGCTTTCTTT.